These 18 T cell receptor beta chains came from one sample sequenced in a study of cytomegalovirus exposure and HLA in healthy donors. In the PCR, 60 Vbeta and 13 Jbeta primers were used. Profiling relied on immunoSEQ multiplex PCR, and the TCRdb table lists in-frame clones only, not all of them. The profile shows about 140,000 clones, about 80% of them singletons. The sample comprised PBMCs. Receptor source: a female donor in good health and CMV-seronegative.

This clone occurred a few times. The chain carries TRBV5-6 and TRBJ1-5; unclear D gene. The CDR3 covers 12 residues. The V gene's germline CDR1 is SGHDT and CDR2 YYEEEE. Trimming left V 0 bases short and J 5 bases short, with 3 bases between. CDR3 protein: CASSLADQPQHF. The CDR3 DNA reads TGTGCCAGCAGCTTGGCCGATCAGCCCCAGCATTTT.

The DNA for the CDR3 is TGTGCCAGCAGCCCGACAGGGGTCTCCTACAATGAGCAGTTCTTC. This gives the protein CASSPTGVSYNEQFF. The chain has TRBV7-3 and TRBJ2-1, with 8 positions matching TRBD1. Looked up from germline, CDR1 is SGHTA and CDR2 is FQGTGA. Trimming at V came to 5 bases and at J to 0 bases, leaving 3 bases not matched to a gene. This CDR3 is built from 15 residues.

V gene TRBV12-5 combines with J gene TRBJ2-7; D might be TRBD1 (6 bases). From germline, CDR1 is LGHNT and CDR2 FRNRAP. Deletions cut 7 bases from V and 4 bases from J, with 29 bases between. The length of the CDR3 is 18 residues. CDR3 sequence (DNA): TGTGCTAGTGCCCCAAGACTGTCCCCTAGGACAGTCTTATACGAGCAGTACTTC. Its protein product is CASAPRLSPRTVLYEQYF.

The chain has TRBV7-9 and TRBJ2-3; 8 bases map to TRBD2. The junction had 3 bases not matched to a gene; V was cut back by 5 bases and J by 2 bases. Germline-derived CDR1 and CDR2 are SEHNR and FQNEAQ (reference sequence). The CDR3 length is 14 residues. CDR3 region: CASSRGGDTDTQYF. The CDR3 nucleotides are TGTGCCAGCAGCCGGGGGGGAGACACAGATACGCAGTATTTT.

The table lists this clone with a few counts. The chain has TRBV28 and TRBJ2-1; maybe TRBD2 (5 bases). The CDR3 totals 13 residues. Germline assignment: CDR1 MDHEN and CDR2 SYDVKM. The CDR3 nucleotides are TGTGCGACCTTGCGGAGGACCTACAATGAGCAGTTCTTC. Its protein is CATLRRTYNEQFF.

The V call is TRBV4-1, the J call TRBJ1-2; D not certain. Germline V gene lookup returns CDR1 MGHRA and CDR2 YSYEKL. The CDR3 is 14 residues long. Deletions cut 1 base from V and 4 bases from J, with 10 bases between. CDR3 in DNA: TGCGCCAGCAGCCAAGCACAGATAGGCTATGGCTACACCTTC. Translated: CASSQAQIGYGYTF.

This CDR3 is CSGRSSPGNTEAFF. In DNA, the CDR3 is TGTTCCGGTAGATCCAGCCCGGGGAACACTGAAGCTTTCTTT. The chain is built from TRBV7-9 and TRBJ1-1; D gene unclear. CDR1 SEHNR and CDR2 FQNEAQ come from the germline V gene (reference sequence). This CDR3 is 14 amino acids long.

The gene calls are TRBV5-4 and TRBJ2-7; D ambiguous. In germline, CDR1 is SGHNT, CDR2 YYREEE (reference sequence). The CDR3 totals 16 residues. Trimming removed 4 bases from V and 0 bases from J, with 17 bases in between. The CDR3 here is CASSPQPLLSSYEQYF. CDR3 DNA sequence: TGTGCCAGCAGCCCACAGCCACTCCTAAGCTCCTACGAGCAGTACTTC.

The chain carries TRBV7-2 and TRBJ2-7; tentatively, D is TRBD2 (6 bases). The CDR3 runs to 13 residues. Trimming removed 1 base from V and 6 bases from J, with 10 bases in between. CDR1 SGHTA and CDR2 FQGNSA come from the germline V gene. The CDR3 region has the DNA TGTGCCAGCAGCTTAGGGTACGGGGGCGAGCAGTACTTC. It specifies CASSLGYGGEQYF.

The chain employs TRBV27 and TRBJ2-7; TRBD2 might be the D (6 bases). Trimming pared 7 bases from V and 3 bases from J, leaving 10 bases between. The CDR3 length is 12 residues. The germline V gene has CDR1 MNHEY and CDR2 SMNVEV (reference sequence). The CDR3 reads CASTRGGYEQYF. In DNA form, the CDR3 reads TGTGCCAGCACTCGGGGAGGCTACGAGCAGTACTTC.

This chain uses TRBV28 with TRBJ2-7; possibly TRBD1 for D (6 bases). The CDR3 consists of 15 residues. With 5 bases removed from V and 2 bases from J, the gap between germline ends came to 16 bases. CDR1 and CDR2 from the germline V gene are MDHEN and SYDVKM. CDR3 in DNA: TGTGCCAGCAGTCAGAAGGGGGACCTGGCCTACGAGCAGTACTTC. Amino acids: CASSQKGDLAYEQYF. Using reference TRBV28 and TRBJ2-7 for the parts outside the CDR3, the full variable domain is DVKVTQSSRYLVKRTGEKVFLECVQDMDHENMFWYRQDPGLGLRLIYFSYDVKMKEKGDIPEGYSVSREKKERFSLILESASTNQTSMYLCASSQKGDLAYEQYFGPGTRLTVT.

This clone was seen more than once but under ten times. The gene calls are TRBV27 and TRBJ1-4; maybe TRBD1 (6 bases). Germline loops: CDR1 MNHEY, CDR2 SMNVEV (reference sequence). Trimming pared 0 bases from V and 10 bases from J, leaving 9 bases between. The CDR3 length is 13 residues. This CDR3 reads CASSLSRGGKLFF. The CDR3, as DNA: TGTGCCAGCAGTTTATCCAGGGGTGGAAAACTGTTTTTT.

The rearrangement joins TRBV7-3 to TRBJ2-2; 7 positions match TRBD1. Germline CDR1 and CDR2: SGHTA and FQGTGA. The J segment lost 1 base and the V segment lost 4 bases, leaving 6 bases of the junction unmatched. The CDR3 runs to 16 residues. CDR3 bases: TGTGCCAGCAGCTACTACGGGACAGAGAACACCGGGGAGCTGTTTTTT. It codes for CASSYYGTENTGELFF.

This chain connects TRBV7-2 to TRBJ1-6, with 7 bases aligning to TRBD1. Germline lookup yields CDR1 SGHTA and CDR2 FQGNSA. This CDR3 is 14 amino acids long. The ends lost 8 bases at V and 10 bases at J; junction bases unmatched: 11. CDR3 coding DNA: TGTGCCAGCCGGGGGGGACAGTTTTCCTCACCCCTCCACTTT. Translating it yields CASRGGQFSSPLHF.

The chain joins TRBV11-2 to TRBJ2-3; D is undetermined. Trimming left V 6 bases short and J 5 bases short, with 6 bases between. From germline, CDR1 is SGHAT and CDR2 FQNNGV. The CDR3 consists of 11 residues. CDR3: CASSQLDTQYF. The DNA of the CDR3 is TGTGCCAGCAGTCAATTAGATACGCAGTATTTT.

The rearrangement links TRBV7-6 to TRBJ2-2, with TRBD2 matching 10 bases. Germline assignment: CDR1 SGHVS and CDR2 FNYEAQ. CDR3 length: 18 residues. V shed 4 bases and J 0 bases; nucleotides not matched to a gene: 8. Written as DNA, the CDR3 is TGTGCCAGCAGCTCGGTTCCGGGACTAGCGTCGAACACCGGGGAGCTGTTTTTT. It yields the protein CASSSVPGLASNTGELFF.

The DNA for the CDR3 is TGTGCCAGCAGCTGGGGACAGGGAAACACCATATATTTT. Translating gives CASSWGQGNTIYF. V and J are TRBV11-2 and TRBJ1-3; 7 bases align to TRBD1. Germline trimming cut 4 bases from V and 4 bases from J; bases unmatched to any gene: 1. This CDR3 comprises 13 residues. Germline V CDR1 and CDR2: SGHAT, FQNNGV.

This clone was found a few times. V gene TRBV5-5 combines with J gene TRBJ1-5; the match to TRBD1 covers 7 bases. The CDR3 has 17 amino acids. The junction had 17 bases not matched to a gene; V was cut back by 8 bases and J by 3 bases. Germline V gene sequence: CDR1 SGHKS, CDR2 YYEKEE (reference sequence). The CDR3 reads CASHLGDRAPNNQPQHF. The CDR3 nucleotides are TGTGCCAGTCATCTTGGCGACAGGGCCCCAAACAATCAGCCCCAGCATTTT.